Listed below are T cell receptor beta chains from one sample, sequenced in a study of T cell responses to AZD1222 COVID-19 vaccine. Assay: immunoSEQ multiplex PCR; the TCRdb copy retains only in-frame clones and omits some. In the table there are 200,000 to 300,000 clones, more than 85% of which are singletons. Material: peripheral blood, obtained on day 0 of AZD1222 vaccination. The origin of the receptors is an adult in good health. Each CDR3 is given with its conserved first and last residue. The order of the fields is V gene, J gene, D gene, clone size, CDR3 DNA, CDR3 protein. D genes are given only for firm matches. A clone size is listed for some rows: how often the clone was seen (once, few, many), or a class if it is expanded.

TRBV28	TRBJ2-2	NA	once	TGTGCCAGCAGAAAAACGAACACCGGGGAGCTGTTTTTT	CASRKTNTGELFF
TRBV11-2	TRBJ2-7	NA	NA	TGTGCCAGCAGCTTAGCTCGGTCTAGCGAGACCTACGAGCAGTACTTC	CASSLARSSETYEQYF
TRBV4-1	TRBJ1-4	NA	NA	TGCGCCAGCAGCCAAGATCGTCGGGGAGGTGAAAAACTGTTTTTT	CASSQDRRGGEKLFF
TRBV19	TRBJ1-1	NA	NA	TGTGCCAGTAGTAAGAAGACAGGTGCGATCGTGAACACTGAAGCTTTCTTT	CASSKKTGAIVNTEAFF
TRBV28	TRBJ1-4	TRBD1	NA	TGTGCCAGCAGCCCGATCAGGGGGGGTAATGAAAAACTGTTTTTT	CASSPIRGGNEKLFF
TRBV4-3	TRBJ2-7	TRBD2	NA	TGCGCCAGCAGCCAAGGGGCTAGCGGGAGGCTCTCCTACGAGCAGTACTTC	CASSQGASGRLSYEQYF
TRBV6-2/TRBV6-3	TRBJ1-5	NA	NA	TGTGCCAGCAGTTACGTGCCAAGGGGCAATCAGCCCCAGCATTTT	CASSYVPRGNQPQHF
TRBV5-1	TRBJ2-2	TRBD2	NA	TGCGCCAGCACCTGGGGGGGACGGAACACCGGGGAGCTGTTTTTT	CASTWGGRNTGELFF
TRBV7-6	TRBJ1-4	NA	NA	TGTGCCAGCAGCTTAGTCCCCCTAGAGGAAAAACTGTTTTTT	CASSLVPLEEKLFF
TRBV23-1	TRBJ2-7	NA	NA	TGCGCCAGCAGTCTCCCCCGGCCGGGCAGCTGGTACGAGCAGTACTTC	CASSLPRPGSWYEQYF
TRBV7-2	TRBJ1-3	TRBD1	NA	TGTGCCAGCAGCTCCGACAGGGTAGGAGGAAACACCATATATTTT	CASSSDRVGGNTIYF
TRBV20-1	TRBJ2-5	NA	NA	TGCAGTGCTAGAACCGAAGAGACCCAGTACTTC	CSARTEETQYF
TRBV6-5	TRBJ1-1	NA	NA	TGTGCCAGCATCCCGGGGGGGAACACTGAAGCTTTCTTT	CASIPGGNTEAFF
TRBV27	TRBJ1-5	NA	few	TGTGCCAGCAGTCCCCCAGGCAATCAGCCCCAGCATTTT	CASSPPGNQPQHF
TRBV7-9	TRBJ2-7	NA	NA	TGTGCCAGCAGCTCCGGGAGTGGGAACGAGCAGTACTTC	CASSSGSGNEQYF
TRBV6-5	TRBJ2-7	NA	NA	TGTGCCAGCAGTTACCGAGCTTCGAGCTCCTACGAGCAGTACTTC	CASSYRASSSYEQYF
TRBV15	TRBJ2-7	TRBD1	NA	TGTGCCACCAGCCAGACAGGGACCAGCGAGCAGTACTTC	CATSQTGTSEQYF
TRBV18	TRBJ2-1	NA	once	TGTGCCAGCTCACCACCGTCGGGGGGCAACAATGAGCAGTTCTTC	CASSPPSGGNNEQFF
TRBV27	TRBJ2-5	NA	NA	TGTGCCAGCAGTTGGAAATACCAAGAGACCCAGTACTTC	CASSWKYQETQYF
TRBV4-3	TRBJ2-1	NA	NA	TGCGCCAGCAGCCAAGATCGAGGAGGATATGAGCAGTTCTTC	CASSQDRGGYEQFF
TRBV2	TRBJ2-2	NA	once	TGTGCCAGCAGTGAACATGGCGGCACCGGGGAGCTGTTTTTT	CASSEHGGTGELFF
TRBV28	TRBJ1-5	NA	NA	TGTGCCAGCAGCCGGGACTTGAATCAGCCCCAGCATTTT	CASSRDLNQPQHF